The 16 T cell receptor beta chains presented below share a single source sample, sequenced in a study of shared clonotypes between healthy human individuals. The naive CD8 subset, CD45RO-negative cells positively selected for CCR7, excluded terminally differentiated effector memory CD45RA+ cells. Here immunoSEQ multiplex PCR was the method, and the copy in TCRdb shows in-frame clones only, minus some. The sample contains around 2,100,000 clones, about 95% of which appear only once. Sequences were obtained from naive CD8+ T cells sorted from blood. These receptors all stem from a man between 18 and 29 years old in good health.

The chain recombines TRBV5-6 with TRBJ1-2, with 7 bases that match TRBD1. The CDR3 totals 14 residues. The trim removed 6 bases at V and 4 bases at J, leaving 9 bases unmatched. CDR1 and CDR2 from the germline V gene are SGHDT and YYEEEE. Written as DNA, the CDR3 is TGTGCCAGCACTGAGGCGACAGGGCCCTATGGCTACACCTTC. As protein: CASTEATGPYGYTF.

V is TRBV7-8 and J is TRBJ1-2; D gene uncertain. V shed 4 bases and J shed 2 bases, with 8 bases lying between them. Germline lookup yields CDR1 SGHVS and CDR2 FQNEAQ. This CDR3 contains 13 residues. CDR3 in amino acids: CASSSGVNYGYTF. CDR3 DNA sequence: TGTGCCAGCAGCTCAGGAGTAAACTATGGCTACACCTTC. Using reference TRBV7-8 and TRBJ1-2 for the parts outside the CDR3, the full variable domain is GAGVSQSPRYKVAKRGQDVALRCDPISGHVSLFWYQQALGQGPEFLTYFQNEAQLDKSGLPSDRFFAERPEGSVSTLKIQRTQQEDSAVYLCASSSGVNYGYTFGSGTRLTVV.

The gene calls are TRBV9 and TRBJ2-5, with D tentatively TRBD1 (6 bases). The CDR3 is 15 amino acids. Germline V gene data show CDR1 as SGDLS and CDR2 as YYNGEE. V lost 0 bases and J lost 5, with 14 bases in between. The CDR3 is CASSVGLGGRETQYF. Written as DNA, the CDR3 is TGTGCCAGCAGCGTAGGCCTAGGGGGACGGGAGACCCAGTACTTC.

The V gene is TRBV7-9, the J gene TRBJ2-1; 10 nucleotides agree with TRBD2. The CDR3 is 16 residues long. The germline V gene encodes CDR1 SEHNR and CDR2 FQNEAQ (reference sequence). V shed 5 bases and J 5 bases; nucleotides not matched to a gene: 9. The CDR3: CASSPSGLADHNEQFF. The CDR3, as DNA: TGTGCCAGCAGCCCCAGCGGACTAGCGGATCACAATGAGCAGTTCTTC.

This rearrangement joins TRBV9 to TRBJ2-7; D not resolved. The germline V and J ends were trimmed by 4 bases and 7 bases, with 15 bases remaining between them. CDR3 length: 13 amino acids. Germline lookup yields CDR1 SGDLS and CDR2 YYNGEE. As DNA, the CDR3 is TGTGCCAGCAGCTCCGGCGAAACTTGGGAGCAGTACTTC. Translated, it gives CASSSGETWEQYF.

This clone was detected only once. V is TRBV5-1 and J is TRBJ1-4; 7 bases agree with TRBD1. Germline V lookup: CDR1 SGHRS, CDR2 YFSETQ. The CDR3 loop spans 12 amino acids. J was trimmed by 3 bases and V by 9 bases; bases with no gene match: 2. CDR3 residues: CANQGANEKLFF. The DNA of the CDR3 is TGCGCCAACCAGGGGGCTAATGAAAAACTGTTTTTT.

The chain carries TRBV10-2 and TRBJ2-7; TRBD2 aligns across 9 bases. The CDR3 spans 14 residues. Germline V gene sequence: CDR1 WSHSY, CDR2 SAAADI. J lost 2 bases, V lost 4 bases, and 3 bases had no gene match. The DNA for the CDR3 is TGCGCCAGCAGTGCCCTAGCGGGAACCTACGAGCAGTACTTC. Translation: CASSALAGTYEQYF.

A word on this clone: Other DNA sequences in the sample encode the same CDR3. The chain employs TRBV7-9 and TRBJ2-7; D remains ambiguous. V was shortened by 3 bases and J by 1 base, with 10 bases between the two germline ends. The CDR3 runs 14 residues. Germline V lookup: CDR1 SEHNR, CDR2 FQNEAQ (reference sequence). CDR3 in DNA: TGTGCCAGCAGCTTCCCGGGTGGTTCCTACGAGCAGTACTTC. As protein: CASSFPGGSYEQYF.

The gene calls are TRBV7-6 and TRBJ2-5, with D maybe TRBD2 (6 bases). Germline V gene lookup returns CDR1 SGHVS and CDR2 FNYEAQ. V was pared by 5 bases and J by 2 bases, with 15 bases between. The CDR3 totals 15 residues. CDR3 DNA: TGTGCCAGCAGCCCCCCGGGACTGCCACAAGAGACCCAGTACTTC. It encodes CASSPPGLPQETQYF. Complete variable domain (other parts from reference TRBV7-6 and TRBJ2-5): GAGVSQSPRYKVTKRGQDVALRCDPISGHVSLYWYRQALGQGPEFLTYFNYEAQQDKSGLPNDRFSAERPEGSISTLTIQRTEQRDSAMYRCASSPPGLPQETQYFGPGTRLLVL.

The chain combines TRBV11-2 with TRBJ2-1; D unclear. The CDR3 runs 15 residues. Trimming pared 5 bases from V and 9 bases from J, leaving 20 bases between. Germline CDR1 SGHAT, CDR2 FQNNGV. The CDR3 sequence is CASSPEGPLVVEQFF. CDR3 DNA: TGTGCCAGCAGCCCCGAAGGTCCCTTGGTGGTTGAGCAGTTCTTC. The whole variable domain, remainder taken from reference TRBV11-2 and TRBJ2-1, is EAGVAQSPRYKIIEKRQSVAFWCNPISGHATLYWYQQILGQGPKLLIQFQNNGVVDDSQLPKDRFSAERLKGVDSTLKIQPAKLEDSAVYLCASSPEGPLVVEQFFGPGTRLTVL.

The chain is built from TRBV5-6 and TRBJ1-1; 7 bases align to TRBD1. J lost 5 bases, V lost 2 bases, and 3 bases had no gene match. In germline, CDR1 is SGHDT, CDR2 YYEEEE. There are 13 residues in the CDR3. The CDR3 reads CASSFTGETEAFF. In nucleotides, the CDR3 is TGTGCCAGCAGCTTCACAGGGGAGACTGAAGCTTTCTTT. Combining the CDR3 with reference TRBV5-6 and TRBJ1-1 gives the whole variable domain DAGVTQSPTHLIKTRGQQVTLRCSPKSGHDTVSWYQQALGQGPQFIFQYYEEEERQRGNFPDRFSGHQFPNYSSELNVNALLLGDSALYLCASSFTGETEAFFGQGTRLTVV.

In DNA, the CDR3 is TGTGCCAGCAGCTCCCCCGGCGATTACAATGAGCAGTTCTTC. Translating gives CASSSPGDYNEQFF. This sequence joins TRBV5-6 and TRBJ2-1, with D hard to call. V was cut by 3 bases and J by 4 bases, with 11 bases left in between. The V gene's germline CDR1 is SGHDT and CDR2 YYEEEE. The CDR3 contains 14 residues.

The chain employs TRBV4-1 and TRBJ1-4, with TRBD1 as a possible D gene (5 bases). Germline assignment: CDR1 MGHRA and CDR2 YSYEKL. V was trimmed by 4 bases and J by 7 bases, leaving 19 bases between them. The CDR3 is 16 residues long. CDR3: CASSPLGEGIVEKLFF. The CDR3 nucleotides read TGCGCCAGCAGCCCCCTAGGGGAGGGAATTGTTGAAAAACTGTTTTTT.

The chain combines TRBV9 with TRBJ2-2; D is ambiguous. This CDR3 has 14 residues. CDR1 SGDLS and CDR2 YYNGEE come from the germline V gene. Deletions cut 4 bases from V and 1 base from J, with 8 bases between. CDR3: CASSLGQNTGELFF. The CDR3 bases are TGTGCCAGCAGCCTTGGCCAGAACACCGGGGAGCTGTTTTTT.

This chain uses TRBV7-2 with TRBJ2-7; TRBD1 aligns across 7 bases. The CDR3 is 12 amino acids. The junction had 2 bases not matched to a gene; V was cut back by 3 bases and J by 6 bases. The germline CDR1 and CDR2 sequences are SGHTA and FQGNSA. The CDR3 nucleotides read TGTGCCAGCAGCTTTACAGGGGTCGAGCAGTACTTC. The encoded protein is CASSFTGVEQYF.

The chain couples TRBV10-1 to TRBJ2-2, with 14 bases lining up with TRBD2. The germline V gene has CDR1 WNHNN and CDR2 SYGVQD (reference sequence). J was trimmed by 0 bases and V by 1 base; bases with no gene match: 10. This CDR3 comprises 21 residues. As DNA, the CDR3 is TGCGCCAGCAGTGAGTTATTACCGGGGACTAGCGGGAGCCCGAACACCGGGGAGCTGTTTTTT. This gives the protein CASSELLPGTSGSPNTGELFF.